Each of the 30 T cell receptor beta chains below was sequenced from the same sample in a study of blood T cell repertoires in COVID-19. Repertoires were generated with immunoSEQ multiplex PCR, while TCRdb's copy carries only in-frame clones and drops some. The repertoire holds around 200,000 clones, with around 80% as singletons. What was sequenced was peripheral blood. These receptors were obtained from a human donor in a cohort sampled during active COVID-19.

The chain uses TRBV5-6 and TRBJ2-7; D not certain. The CDR3 sequence is 13 residues long. Germline loops: CDR1 SGHDT, CDR2 YYEEEE. V lost 0 bases, J lost 6 bases, and 10 bases lay in between. DNA of the CDR3: TGTGCCAGCAGCTTGGTGGGCCCCTTCGAGCAGTACTTC. This sequence encodes CASSLVGPFEQYF.

This chain links TRBV2 with TRBJ2-7; TRBD2 agrees at 7 bases. Germline assignment: CDR1 SNHLY and CDR2 FYNNEI. The CDR3 contains 14 residues. J was trimmed by 2 bases and V by 3 bases; bases with no gene match: 4. The CDR3 DNA is TGTGCCAGCAGTGATATGGGGGGGACCTACGAGCAGTACTTC. This codes for CASSDMGGTYEQYF.

Comments on this clone: At the DNA level, this CDR3 is encoded by other sequences in the same sample as well. The V gene is TRBV5-1, the J gene TRBJ1-2, with D unclear. The CDR3 consists of 14 residues. Trimming left V 0 bases short and J 2 bases short, with 8 bases between. CDR1 is SGHRS, CDR2 YFSETQ, per germline. As DNA, the CDR3 is TGCGCCAGCAGCTTGGCACCGGAGAACTATGGCTACACCTTC. Protein: CASSLAPENYGYTF.

The chain recombines TRBV15 with TRBJ1-2; D remains ambiguous. This CDR3 comprises 14 residues. In germline, CDR1 is LNHNV, CDR2 YYDKDF (reference sequence). V lost 0 bases and J lost 4, with 9 bases in between. The chain's CDR3 is CATSRDEGGYGYTF. CDR3 coding DNA: TGTGCCACCAGCAGAGATGAGGGAGGCTATGGCTACACCTTC.

The chain is built from TRBV4-1 and TRBJ2-2, with D possibly TRBD1 on 6 matching bases. This CDR3 is built from 15 residues. V shed 1 base and J shed 6 bases, with 12 bases lying between them. The germline CDR1 and CDR2 sequences are MGHRA and YSYEKL. CDR3 sequence: CASSQVAGAPGELFF. The CDR3 nucleotides read TGCGCCAGCAGCCAAGTAGCAGGGGCTCCCGGGGAGCTGTTTTTT.

The chain couples TRBV6-6 to TRBJ2-3; D unresolved. The V gene's germline CDR1 is MNHNY and CDR2 SVGAGI (reference sequence). The CDR3 spans 15 residues. The V and J ends lost 6 bases and 0 bases respectively, with 13 bases between them. CDR3: CASRLRRSSTDTQYF. The CDR3 nucleotides read TGTGCCAGCAGATTGAGGCGTTCGAGCACAGATACGCAGTATTTT.

The chain carries TRBV18 and TRBJ1-1; weak D call: TRBD1 (5 bases). V was pared by 4 bases and J by 3 bases, with 12 bases between. The length of the CDR3 is 14 residues. CDR1 is KGHSH and CDR2 is LQKENI in the germline V gene. CDR3 DNA sequence: TGTGCCAGCTCACTTAGGGTAGGGGACACTGAAGCTTTCTTT. Translated: CASSLRVGDTEAFF.

The CDR3 here is CASSRDRESNQPQHF. The DNA for the CDR3 is TGTGCCAGCAGCCGGGACAGGGAGAGCAATCAGCCCCAGCATTTT. The chain uses TRBV2 and TRBJ1-5; 9 bases align to TRBD1. The germline V gene encodes CDR1 SNHLY and CDR2 FYNNEI. The CDR3 is 15 amino acids. The J segment lost 1 base and the V segment lost 6 bases, leaving 4 bases of the junction unmatched.

This chain joins TRBV5-4 and TRBJ1-4; weak D call: TRBD1 (6 bases). CDR3 length equals 17 residues. CDR1 and CDR2 from the germline V gene are SGHNT and YYREEE (reference sequence). V was cut by 0 bases and J by 4 bases, with 16 bases left in between. The DNA for the CDR3 is TGTGCCAGCAGCTTGGATGGGACACTAAAGGTTAATGAAAAACTGTTTTTT. This codes for CASSLDGTLKVNEKLFF.

The rearrangement uses TRBV23-1 and TRBJ2-1; the match to TRBD1 covers 9 bases. TRBV23-1 belongs to the ORF category, with a function that is uncertain. J lost 4 bases, V lost 0 bases, and 16 bases had no gene match. The CDR3 contains 20 residues. CDR3 bases: TGCGCCAGCAGTCAATCTGGGACAGGGAGGGAAATGGAATGGTACAATGAGCAGTTCTTC. As protein: CASSQSGTGREMEWYNEQFF.

The chain is built from TRBV24-1 and TRBJ2-1, with D possibly matching TRBD2 (5 bases). The germline V gene has CDR1 KGHDR and CDR2 SFDVKD. V was shortened by 3 bases and J by 10 bases, with 12 bases between the two germline ends. The CDR3 extends over 13 amino acids. As DNA, the CDR3 is TGTGCCACCAGTGATCCCAACGGGAAGGAGCAGTTCTTC. It encodes CATSDPNGKEQFF.

This rearrangement joins TRBV12-3 or TRBV12-4 to TRBJ1-1, with no clear D. CDR3 length equals 13 residues. V was clipped by 5 bases and J by 1 base, with 8 bases between them. The CDR3 DNA is TGTGCCAGCAGTAACACAGCGAACACTGAAGCTTTCTTT. Translation gives CASSNTANTEAFF.

This chain joins TRBV4-1 and TRBJ1-2; D might be TRBD1 (5 bases). Germline CDR1 and CDR2: MGHRA and YSYEKL. Trimming removed 0 bases from V and 4 bases from J, with 12 bases in between. The CDR3 length is 15 residues. The CDR3 reads CASSQDIRGPYGYTF. CDR3 nucleotide sequence: TGCGCCAGCAGCCAAGATATAAGGGGTCCCTATGGCTACACCTTC.

V and J are TRBV7-9 and TRBJ1-2, with D possibly matching TRBD1 (5 bases). Germline lookup yields CDR1 SEHNR and CDR2 FQNEAQ (reference sequence). The V gene lost 5 bases and the J gene lost 8 bases, with 12 bases spanning the gap. CDR3 length equals 12 residues. This chain's CDR3 is CASSPLGLGYTF. CDR3 in DNA: TGTGCCAGCAGCCCATTGGGACTAGGCTACACCTTC.

CDR3 protein: CASSDRDSTNLPEGYTF. CDR3 nucleotide sequence: TGTGCCAGCAGTGATCGCGACAGCACGAACCTACCTGAGGGCTACACCTTC. The chain joins TRBV6-1 to TRBJ1-2; tentatively, D is TRBD1 (5 bases). The CDR3 is 17 amino acids. V was pared by 3 bases and J by 8 bases, with 25 bases between. Germline-derived CDR1 and CDR2 are MNHNS and SASEGT.

This clone was detected once. The rearrangement uses TRBV18 and TRBJ1-3; 8 nucleotides align to TRBD1. The CDR3 has 16 amino acids. J gave up 3 bases and V 3 bases, and 7 bases lay outside the gene matches. CDR1 and CDR2 from the germline V gene are KGHSH and LQKENI. CDR3 protein: CASSPRTGRDGNTIYF. For the CDR3, the DNA is TGTGCCAGCTCACCGAGGACAGGGAGGGATGGAAACACCATATATTTT.

V gene TRBV6-5 combines with J gene TRBJ1-2, with 9 bases identical to TRBD1. The CDR3 length is 13 residues. Unmatched junction bases numbered 6, after V lost 6 bases and J lost 7 bases. CDR1 MNHEY and CDR2 SVGAGI come from the germline V gene. CDR3 sequence reads: CASRDTGGGGYTF. The CDR3 nucleotides read TGTGCCAGCAGGGATACAGGGGGCGGTGGCTACACCTTC.

The CDR3 is CASSSGQGGPQHF. In DNA form, the CDR3 reads TGTGCCAGCAGCTCGGGACAGGGAGGGCCCCAGCATTTT. The chain links TRBV11-2 to TRBJ1-5, with 9 bases that match TRBD1. The CDR3 spans 13 residues. CDR1 SGHAT and CDR2 FQNNGV come from the germline V gene. With V trimmed by 4 bases and J by 9 bases, 4 bases remained unmatched. Supplemented by reference TRBV11-2 and TRBJ1-5, the full variable domain reads EAGVAQSPRYKIIEKRQSVAFWCNPISGHATLYWYQQILGQGPKLLIQFQNNGVVDDSQLPKDRFSAERLKGVDSTLKIQPAKLEDSAVYLCASSSGQGGPQHFGDGTRLSIL.

The V call is TRBV12-3 or TRBV12-4, the J call TRBJ1-4, with a weak D call TRBD1 (6 bases). V was cut by 8 bases and J by 4 bases, with 11 bases left in between. This CDR3 comprises 13 residues. Here the CDR3 reads CASHGQFNEKLFF. The CDR3 DNA follows: TGTGCCAGCCACGGACAGTTTAATGAAAAACTGTTTTTT.

This chain uses TRBV28 with TRBJ1-1; D ambiguous. Germline CDR1 is MDHEN and CDR2 is SYDVKM. The CDR3 spans 11 residues. V was pared by 2 bases and J by 8 bases, with 6 bases between. CDR3: CASSLSAEAFF. As DNA, the CDR3 is TGTGCCAGCAGTTTAAGCGCAGAAGCTTTCTTT.

This chain connects TRBV29-1 to TRBJ2-7, with TRBD1 matching 8 bases. This CDR3 spans 16 amino acids. After removal of 4 bases from V and 3 bases from J, the junction contained 14 bases not matched to a gene. Germline V gene lookup returns CDR1 SQVTM and CDR2 ANQGSEA. CDR3 sequence: CSVGTGQGLSYYEQYF. The CDR3 DNA reads as TGCAGCGTTGGCACCGGACAGGGCCTAAGCTACTACGAGCAGTACTTC.

This chain joins TRBV9 and TRBJ2-7, with D uncertain. Trimming cost V 0 bases and J 5 bases, with 9 bases left between them. The germline V gene has CDR1 SGDLS and CDR2 YYNGEE. There are 13 residues in the CDR3. CDR3 residues: CASSVDSSHEQYF. The DNA of the CDR3 is TGTGCCAGCAGCGTAGACAGCAGCCACGAGCAGTACTTC.

This clone was found once. The rearrangement links TRBV18 to TRBJ1-2; TRBD1 matches 7 bases. CDR1 and CDR2 (germline): KGHSH, LQKENI. The CDR3 covers 15 residues. J was trimmed by 7 bases and V by 0 bases; bases with no gene match: 8. The CDR3 here is CASSPPMTGLGGYTF. The CDR3 DNA sequence: TGTGCCAGCTCACCACCGATGACAGGGTTGGGTGGCTACACCTTC.

This chain uses TRBV11-3 with TRBJ2-6, with 10 bases that match TRBD1. This CDR3 region has 18 residues. V was clipped by 5 bases and J by 2 bases; unmatched bases: 9. The germline V gene encodes CDR1 SGHNT and CDR2 YENEEA. The CDR3 here is CASSPGDRGVAGANVLTF. The CDR3 DNA reads TGTGCCAGCAGCCCGGGGGACAGGGGCGTAGCTGGGGCCAACGTCCTGACTTTC.

DNA for the CDR3: TGTGCCAGCAGCCTCGGGGCTAGCGGGGGAAGCTCCTACGAGCAGTACTTC. Protein: CASSLGASGGSSYEQYF. The rearrangement links TRBV3-1 (or the pseudogene TRBV3-2) to TRBJ2-7; the match to TRBD2 covers 10 bases. CDR3 length equals 17 residues. The J segment lost 0 bases and the V segment lost 4 bases, leaving 9 bases of the junction unmatched. The germline V gene encodes CDR1 LGHDT and CDR2 YNNKEL (reference sequence).

The rearrangement uses TRBV29-1 and TRBJ2-7; D perhaps matches TRBD2 (6 bases). The CDR3 is 11 amino acids. V dropped 7 bases and J dropped 5 bases, with 12 bases sitting between them. Germline-derived CDR1 and CDR2 are SQVTM and ANQGSEA. CDR3 sequence reads: CSAFGGNEQYF. DNA for the CDR3: TGCAGCGCTTTCGGGGGTAACGAGCAGTACTTC.

This clone was seen once. This chain links TRBV11-2 with TRBJ1-1; D is perhaps TRBD1 (6 bases). The CDR3 totals 14 residues. CDR1 is SGHAT, CDR2 FQNNGV, per germline. Trimming pared 1 base from V and 3 bases from J, leaving 9 bases between. The CDR3 DNA follows: TGTGCCAGCAGCTTAGCAGGGGCCGACACTGAAGCTTTCTTT. The encoded protein is CASSLAGADTEAFF.

The table lists this clone with a few counts. V gene TRBV11-3 combines with J gene TRBJ2-2; D remains unclear. This CDR3 contains 15 residues. The ends were cut back, 5 bases at V and 7 bases at J, with 17 bases in the middle. The germline gives CDR1 SGHNT, CDR2 YENEEA. CDR3 sequence reads: CASSPAGADHGELFF. CDR3 nucleotide sequence: TGTGCCAGCAGCCCAGCAGGCGCCGACCACGGGGAGCTGTTTTTT.

The chain carries TRBV7-9 and TRBJ1-6, with D uncertain. Trimming took 5 bases from V and 4 from J, leaving 15 bases between them. The CDR3 has 16 amino acids. Per germline, CDR1 SEHNR and CDR2 FQNEAQ (reference sequence). CDR3 in DNA: TGTGCCAGCAGCCTGGAGGGCAACTCTTATAATTCACCCCTCCACTTT. Protein product: CASSLEGNSYNSPLHF.

The chain couples TRBV5-1 to TRBJ1-3; 9 bases line up with TRBD1. Trimming took 7 bases from V and 1 from J; bases not matched to a gene: 6. In germline, CDR1 is SGHRS, CDR2 YFSETQ. This CDR3 spans 15 amino acids. Here the CDR3 DNA reads TGCGCCAGCCAGCCGGGACAGGGATCTGGAAACACCATATATTTT. Translated, it gives CASQPGQGSGNTIYF.